A selection of T cell receptor beta chains follows, all from one sample in a study of early stage breast cancer tumors. Measured with immunoSEQ multiplex PCR; TCRdb has only the in-frame clones, and not every one. The sample shows 20,000 to 25,000 clones, around 76% of them seen only once. Material for sequencing was blood. Every receptor here comes from a person aged 60 to 70 with breast cancer. The CDR3 runs from the conserved cysteine through the conserved F or W. Each record gives: CDR3 DNA, CDR3 protein, V gene, J gene, clone size, D gene. D genes are given only for firm matches. A row's size may be missing; if present it is once, few, many or a size class.

CDR3 DNA: TGTGCCAGCAGCCGAGGGGAGACCCAGTACTTC
CDR3 protein: CASSRGETQYF
V gene: TRBV6-1
J gene: TRBJ2-5
clone size: NA
D gene: NA

CDR3 DNA: TGTGCCAGCTCACCACCGGGGCAGCTTCGCTCGAACACTGAAGCTTTCTTT
CDR3 protein: CASSPPGQLRSNTEAFF
V gene: TRBV18
J gene: TRBJ1-1
clone size: NA
D gene: NA

CDR3 DNA: TGCGCCAGCAGCCTGGACAGGGTGGGAATGACTGAAGCTTTCTTT
CDR3 protein: CASSLDRVGMTEAFF
V gene: TRBV5-1
J gene: TRBJ1-1
clone size: NA
D gene: TRBD1

CDR3 DNA: TGTGCCAGCAGCGTAGTGTTAGGGACCACTGAAGCTTTCTTT
CDR3 protein: CASSVVLGTTEAFF
V gene: TRBV9
J gene: TRBJ1-1
clone size: NA
D gene: NA

CDR3 DNA: TGTGCCACCAGCAGAGTGGGGACTAGGGAGGAGACCCAGTACTTC
CDR3 protein: CATSRVGTREETQYF
V gene: TRBV15
J gene: TRBJ2-5
clone size: NA
D gene: TRBD2

CDR3 DNA: TGTGCCAGCAGTTACTCGGACGGGTCCGGGGGCTACACCTTC
CDR3 protein: CASSYSDGSGGYTF
V gene: TRBV6-6
J gene: TRBJ1-2
clone size: NA
D gene: NA

CDR3 DNA: TGTGCCAGCAGCTTGCAGGGCGAGGAGACCCAGTACTTC
CDR3 protein: CASSLQGEETQYF
V gene: TRBV5-5
J gene: TRBJ2-5
clone size: NA
D gene: NA

CDR3 DNA: TGTGCCAGCAGTGAGACAGGGATCCGTCAGCCCCAGCATTTT
CDR3 protein: CASSETGIRQPQHF
V gene: TRBV2
J gene: TRBJ1-5
clone size: NA
D gene: TRBD1

CDR3 DNA: TGTGCCAGCAGCTTGACAGGGGGTGGGGAGACCCAGTACTTC
CDR3 protein: CASSLTGGGETQYF
V gene: TRBV5-5
J gene: TRBJ2-5
clone size: few
D gene: TRBD1

CDR3 DNA: TGTGCCATCTCCGGGACAGCCACAACCTATTACGAGCAGTACTTC
CDR3 protein: CAISGTATTYYEQYF
V gene: TRBV30
J gene: TRBJ2-7
clone size: NA
D gene: TRBD1

CDR3 DNA: TGTGCCAGCAGCGCCGACCGCGGCCCACACTACGAGCAGTACTTC
CDR3 protein: CASSADRGPHYEQYF
V gene: TRBV5-4
J gene: TRBJ2-7
clone size: once
D gene: NA

CDR3 DNA: TGTGCCAGCAGTGGAACTAGCGGCTACGAGCAGTACTTC
CDR3 protein: CASSGTSGYEQYF
V gene: TRBV9
J gene: TRBJ2-7
clone size: few
D gene: TRBD2

CDR3 DNA: TGTGCCAGAAGCCAACGGCAGGGGGGTGCCTACGAGCAGTACTTC
CDR3 protein: CARSQRQGGAYEQYF
V gene: TRBV5-3
J gene: TRBJ2-7
clone size: NA
D gene: NA

CDR3 DNA: TGTGCCAGCAGCTCTGACAGCTATGGCTACACCTTC
CDR3 protein: CASSSDSYGYTF
V gene: TRBV6-1
J gene: TRBJ1-2
clone size: few
D gene: NA

CDR3 DNA: TGTGCCAGCTCCCCCGGGACCTACAATGAGCAGTTCTTC
CDR3 protein: CASSPGTYNEQFF
V gene: TRBV6-1
J gene: TRBJ2-1
clone size: NA
D gene: NA

CDR3 DNA: TGCAGCGTTGAAGGAGCCACAGATACGCAGTATTTT
CDR3 protein: CSVEGATDTQYF
V gene: TRBV29-1
J gene: TRBJ2-3
clone size: NA
D gene: NA

CDR3 DNA: TGCGCCAGCAGGAGCCGGACAGCGAATTCACCCCTCCACTTT
CDR3 protein: CASRSRTANSPLHF
V gene: TRBV5-1
J gene: TRBJ1-6
clone size: few
D gene: NA

CDR3 DNA: TGCGCCAGCAGCTTGGTACTAGCGGGGGGGGCAGATACGCAGTATTTT
CDR3 protein: CASSLVLAGGADTQYF
V gene: TRBV5-1
J gene: TRBJ2-3
clone size: NA
D gene: TRBD2

CDR3 DNA: TGCGCCACCTCGGGGGGTGGGGCAGGAAGCAATGAGCAGTTCTTC
CDR3 protein: CATSGGGAGSNEQFF
V gene: TRBV5-1
J gene: TRBJ2-1
clone size: NA
D gene: TRBD2

CDR3 DNA: TGTGCCAGTAGTCCCAGACTAGCGGGAGGGTATGAGCAGTTCTTC
CDR3 protein: CASSPRLAGGYEQFF
V gene: TRBV19
J gene: TRBJ2-1
clone size: NA
D gene: TRBD2

CDR3 DNA: TGTGCCAGCAGTGACGGGTTTCAGCCCCAGCATTTT
CDR3 protein: CASSDGFQPQHF
V gene: TRBV2
J gene: TRBJ1-5
clone size: NA
D gene: NA

CDR3 DNA: TGTGCCAGCAGCTTGGGACCGAACACTGAAGCTTTCTTT
CDR3 protein: CASSLGPNTEAFF
V gene: TRBV5-5
J gene: TRBJ1-1
clone size: NA
D gene: NA

CDR3 DNA: TGTGCCAGCAAATCCGGTTGGACAGGGACAGAGACCCAGTACTTC
CDR3 protein: CASKSGWTGTETQYF
V gene: TRBV6-6
J gene: TRBJ2-5
clone size: NA
D gene: TRBD1

CDR3 DNA: TGTGCCAGCAGTCCGTCGGGGAGAAACACAGATACGCAGTATTTT
CDR3 protein: CASSPSGRNTDTQYF
V gene: TRBV2
J gene: TRBJ2-3
clone size: few
D gene: NA

CDR3 DNA: TGTGCCAGCAGCCGACGAGCGGGGGGGAGCACCGGGGAGCTGTTTTTT
CDR3 protein: CASSRRAGGSTGELFF
V gene: TRBV5-6
J gene: TRBJ2-2
clone size: NA
D gene: TRBD2

CDR3 DNA: TGTGCCAGCAGCTCCACCGGGACAGGGGGCTGGGACACTGAAGCTTTCTTT
CDR3 protein: CASSSTGTGGWDTEAFF
V gene: TRBV7-2
J gene: TRBJ1-1
clone size: NA
D gene: TRBD1

CDR3 DNA: TGTGCCAGCAGCTTGTTACAGGGACAAGAGACCCAGTACTTC
CDR3 protein: CASSLLQGQETQYF
V gene: TRBV5-5
J gene: TRBJ2-5
clone size: NA
D gene: NA